A single sample is the source of the 20 T cell receptor beta chains below, sequenced in a study of identical twins. TCRdb reanalysed the 5' RACE reads using MiXCR and keeps one entry per CDR3 protein. Of approximately 620,000 distinct CDR3 sequences in the sample, about 9.4% were seen once. Separately, the same data were catalogued under a study of yellow fever vaccine responses in identical twins.

The material sequenced was PBMCs. The origin of the receptors is a woman aged 18-29 years in good health.

This clonotype was found a few times. The chain recombines TRBV10-3 with TRBJ2-2; TRBD2 is a possible D gene (6 bases). The CDR3 extends over 13 amino acids. Germline CDR1 is ENHRY and CDR2 is SYGVKD. Trimming took 3 bases from V and 6 from J, leaving 8 bases between them. For the CDR3, the DNA is TGTGCCATCAGTGATCCGGGGGCCGGGGAGCTGTTTTTT. Its translation: CAISDPGAGELFF.

This clonotype was recorded a few times. The chain links TRBV12-3 or TRBV12-4 to TRBJ2-2, with no clear D. The CDR3 is 17 amino acids. V was pared by 5 bases and J by 5 bases, with 21 bases between. The CDR3 DNA reads TGTGCCAGCAGTGTCCGACCCCCCGGTCTTGGAACCGGGGAGCTGTTTTTT. Residues: CASSVRPPGLGTGELFF.

This clonotype was counted many times. The chain is built from TRBV29-1 and TRBJ2-7; 9 nucleotides match TRBD1. Trimming took 4 bases from V and 6 from J; bases not matched to a gene: 7. Per the germline V gene, CDR1 is SQVTM and CDR2 is ANQGSEA. The CDR3 extends over 13 amino acids. This chain's CDR3 is CSVVPVDRGEQYF. DNA of the CDR3: TGCAGCGTTGTCCCGGTGGACAGGGGCGAGCAGTACTTC.

The chain uses TRBV6-4 and TRBJ2-3; the D is unclear. The CDR3 length is 13 residues. Germline V gene data show CDR1 as MRHNA and CDR2 as SNTAGT. Trimming took 2 bases from V and 2 from J, leaving 5 bases between them. This CDR3 reads CASSDLVTDTQYF. The DNA of the CDR3 is TGTGCCAGCAGTGACCTAGTCACAGATACGCAGTATTTT.

The table lists this clonotype with a few counts. This rearrangement joins TRBV29-1 to TRBJ1-1; D is uncertain. V was clipped by 4 bases and J by 11 bases, with 11 bases between them. The V gene's germline CDR1 is SQVTM and CDR2 ANQGSEA. This CDR3 comprises 10 residues. The CDR3 sequence is CSVAGRGAFF. The CDR3 DNA reads as TGCAGCGTTGCCGGACGAGGGGCTTTCTTT.

Only a few counts were recorded for this clonotype. The chain is built from TRBV5-6 and TRBJ1-2; no firm D call. The V end was cut by 2 bases, the J end by 2 bases, with 10 bases between. The CDR3 spans 14 residues. From germline, CDR1 is SGHDT and CDR2 YYEEEE. The CDR3, as DNA: TGTGCCAGCAGCTTTATGACTGTCAACTATGGCTACACCTTC. This sequence encodes CASSFMTVNYGYTF.

This clonotype was seen at least ten times. This chain uses TRBV4-1 with TRBJ2-3; 9 bases are a match to TRBD2. This CDR3 has 17 amino acids. J gave up 2 bases and V 1 base, and 7 bases lay outside the gene matches. Germline-derived CDR1 and CDR2 are MGHRA and YSYEKL. CDR3 DNA sequence: TGCGCCAGCAGCCAAGGACGACTAGCGGAATACACAGATACGCAGTATTTT. This codes for CASSQGRLAEYTDTQYF.

The rearrangement uses TRBV2 and TRBJ2-3, with TRBD2 as a possible D gene (6 bases). V dropped 4 bases and J dropped 0 bases, with 8 bases sitting between them. There are 14 residues in the CDR3. The V gene's germline CDR1 is SNHLY and CDR2 FYNNEI. CDR3 loop: CASSAGDSTDTQYF. As DNA, the CDR3 is TGTGCCAGCAGTGCGGGGGACAGCACAGATACGCAGTATTTT.

At least ten counts were recorded for this clonotype. The chain uses TRBV7-3 and TRBJ2-3; D might be TRBD1 (6 bases). V was clipped by 3 bases and J by 4 bases, with 11 bases between them. CDR1 is SGHTA, CDR2 FQGTGA, per germline. The CDR3 has 14 residues. This chain's CDR3 is CASSLNRVPDTQYF. The CDR3 DNA follows: TGTGCCAGCAGCTTGAACAGGGTGCCAGATACGCAGTATTTT.

V usage is TRBV7-2 and J usage is TRBJ2-5; 8 nucleotides align to TRBD2. This CDR3 spans 15 amino acids. With V trimmed by 5 bases and J by 5 bases, 10 bases remained unmatched. Germline CDR1 reads SGHTA; CDR2 reads FQGNSA. The CDR3 DNA reads TGTGCCAGCAGCGTCGGGGGGGGGGCCTTGGAGACCCAGTACTTC. Its translation is CASSVGGGALETQYF.

The rearrangement joins TRBV7-9 to TRBJ2-1, with D possibly TRBD1 on 6 matching bases. Germline CDR1 and CDR2: SEHNR and FQNEAQ (reference sequence). The V gene lost 5 bases and the J gene lost 4 bases, with 18 bases spanning the gap. The CDR3 runs to 16 residues. CDR3 nucleotides: TGTGCCAGCAGCGTCTTCGGGCAGGGGAGATACAATGAGCAGTTCTTC. Translation gives CASSVFGQGRYNEQFF.

The chain joins TRBV29-1 to TRBJ1-1, with D perhaps matching TRBD1 (5 bases). Germline assignment: CDR1 SQVTM and CDR2 ANQGSEA. V lost 4 bases, J lost 2 bases, and 11 bases lay in between. This CDR3 is built from 13 residues. The CDR3 loop reads CSVAAGTNTEAFF. The CDR3 DNA sequence: TGCAGCGTTGCGGCAGGGACTAACACTGAAGCTTTCTTT.

The V gene is TRBV28, the J gene TRBJ2-7; D gene uncertain. Trimming took 3 bases from V and 0 from J, leaving 12 bases between them. The germline V gene has CDR1 MDHEN and CDR2 SYDVKM. CDR3 length: 15 residues. The CDR3 is CASSFPGPNSYEQYF. Written as DNA, the CDR3 is TGTGCCAGCAGTTTTCCAGGCCCGAACTCCTACGAGCAGTACTTC. The full variable domain, with the rest looked up from reference TRBV28 and TRBJ2-7, is DVKVTQSSRYLVKRTGEKVFLECVQDMDHENMFWYRQDPGLGLRLIYFSYDVKMKEKGDIPEGYSVSREKKERFSLILESASTNQTSMYLCASSFPGPNSYEQYFGPGTRLTVT.

This clonotype showed up just a few times. The rearrangement uses TRBV7-2 and TRBJ2-7; 10 bases fit TRBD2. Unmatched junction bases numbered 8, after V lost 5 bases and J lost 7 bases. There are 14 residues in the CDR3. Looked up from germline, CDR1 is SGHTA and CDR2 is FQGNSA. CDR3 in DNA: TGTGCCAGCAGCGGAACTAGCGGGATAAGTGAGCAGTACTTC. This translates into CASSGTSGISEQYF. Supplemented by reference TRBV7-2 and TRBJ2-7, the full variable domain reads GAGVSQSPSNKVTEKGKDVELRCDPISGHTALYWYRQSLGQGLEFLIYFQGNSAPDKSGLPSDRFSAERTGGSVSTLTIQRTQQEDSAVYLCASSGTSGISEQYFGPGTRLTVT.

CDR3 protein: CASSPRDSYTDTQYF. The CDR3 region has the DNA TGTGCCAGCAGCCCCCGGGACTCCTACACAGATACGCAGTATTTT. The chain employs TRBV7-2 and TRBJ2-3, with D possibly matching TRBD2 (6 bases). CDR3 length: 15 amino acids. Trimming took 5 bases from V and 2 from J, leaving 14 bases between them. Per germline, CDR1 SGHTA and CDR2 FQGNSA.

This chain links TRBV7-2 with TRBJ2-2; D not resolved. V shed 3 bases and J shed 3 bases, with 11 bases lying between them. CDR3 length: 15 amino acids. CDR1 and CDR2 (germline): SGHTA, FQGNSA. The CDR3 is CASSFTGSDTGELFF. The DNA for the CDR3 is TGTGCCAGCAGCTTTACTGGTTCTGACACCGGGGAGCTGTTTTTT.

CDR3 loop: CASSLAGTGGAKYF. CDR3 in DNA: TGTGCCAGCAGCTTGGCGGGGACAGGGGGCGCAAAGTACTTC. This chain joins TRBV5-6 and TRBJ2-5, with TRBD1 identical over 12 bases. The CDR3 runs to 14 residues. Trimming cost V 0 bases and J 12 bases; bases outside gene matches: 6. Germline V gene sequence: CDR1 SGHDT, CDR2 YYEEEE.

Details on this clonotype: This clone may be a read error of a much larger clone one base away. The chain recombines TRBV5-1 with TRBJ2-1; 7 bases align to TRBD1. The junction had 5 bases not matched to a gene; V was cut back by 2 bases and J by 0 bases. Looked up from germline, CDR1 is SGHRS and CDR2 is YFSETQ. The CDR3 contains 16 residues. This CDR3 reads CASSFDRVCSYNEQFF. The DNA of the CDR3 is TGCGCCAGCAGCTTCGACAGGGTTTGCTCCTACAATGAGCAGTTCTTC.

This clonotype was counted many times. The CDR3 sequence is CATSDFGTGGTTGELFF. The CDR3 coding sequence is TGTGCCACCAGTGATTTCGGGACAGGGGGAACGACCGGGGAGCTGTTTTTT. The chain combines TRBV24-1 with TRBJ2-2; 11 positions agree with TRBD1. The germline V gene encodes CDR1 KGHDR and CDR2 SFDVKD. The V segment lost 1 base and the J segment 5 bases; nucleotides outside the gene matches: 5. The CDR3 length is 17 residues.

Many counts were recorded for this clonotype. This chain joins TRBV10-3 and TRBJ1-2; D unresolved. This CDR3 has 16 amino acids. CDR1 ENHRY and CDR2 SYGVKD come from the germline V gene. V lost 6 bases and J lost 5, with 22 bases in between. CDR3 sequence (DNA): TGTGCCATCAGCCTCAACCAGGACGGAGAGCTGTATGGCTACACCTTC. Translating it yields CAISLNQDGELYGYTF.